The rows below give T cell receptor beta chains drawn from one sample of a study of Graves' ophthalmopathy and Graves' hyperthyroidism. From the multiplex PCR reads, TCRdb called clonotypes with MiXCR, one entry per CDR3 protein. Of about 1.1 million distinct CDR3 sequences in the sample, about 38% were seen once. The sample comprised peripheral blood or thyroid tissue (not recorded which). All receptors come from an adult man with Graves' hyperthyroidism. Both conserved end residues are part of each CDR3. D genes are given only for firm matches. Only some rows state a clone size, as once, few, many or a class for expanded clones.

j_call	v_call	d_call	clone_size	cdr3_nt	cdr3_aa
TRBJ1-2	TRBV10-2	-	-	TGCGCCAGCCGTGGCATCAGAGGGCAACGAGGAAACACCTTC	CASRGIRGQRGNTF
TRBJ2-7	TRBV20-1	-	many	TGCAGTGCTAGAGATGACGGGTTCTACGAGCAGTACTTC	CSARDDGFYEQYF
TRBJ1-5	TRBV7-2	TRBD1	-	TGTGCCAGCAGCTTGACAGGGTCAGGGGATCAGCCCCAGCATTTT	CASSLTGSGDQPQHF
TRBJ2-7	TRBV6-5	-	few	TGTGCCAGCAGTGAAAGAAGTCGCTACGAGCAGTACTTC	CASSERSRYEQYF
TRBJ1-5	TRBV3-1	-	few	TGTGCCAACAAGAGGACAGTCAAATATAGCAATCAGCCCCAGCATTTT	CANKRTVKYSNQPQHF
TRBJ1-1	TRBV4-2	-	-	TGTGCCAGCAGCCAAGAAACAGCAGCAAGGAACACTGAAGCTTTCTTT	CASSQETAARNTEAFF
TRBJ1-2	TRBV20-1	-	many	TGCAGTGCTAGAGATTTGTTGGGGAGAGGCGGCTATGGCTACACCTTC	CSARDLLGRGGYGYTF
TRBJ1-6	TRBV6-6	-	many	TGTGCCAGCAGTCCCCTTAAGGACTATAATTCACCCCTCCACTTT	CASSPLKDYNSPLHF
TRBJ2-2	TRBV19	TRBD2	few	TGTGCCAGTATCGGCGGGAGGCACACCGGGGAGCTGTTTTTT	CASIGGRHTGELFF
TRBJ1-4	TRBV7-9	-	-	TGTGCCAGCAGCGAAGGAGGTAGCGGGAATGAAAAACTGTTTTTT	CASSEGGSGNEKLFF
TRBJ1-1	TRBV5-1	-	-	TGCGCCAGCAGCCGGGACACCCAAGCTTTCTTT	CASSRDTQAFF
TRBJ2-5	TRBV7-2	-	-	TGTGCCAGCAGCTCCTACGGGACAGAGACCCAGTACTTC	CASSSYGTETQYF
TRBJ2-2	TRBV9	TRBD2	many	TGTGCCAGCAGCCGGACACTAGCGGCGAACACCGGGGAGCTGTTTTTT	CASSRTLAANTGELFF
TRBJ1-1	TRBV7-2	-	many	TGTGCCAGCAGCTTAAATGTTCGTTACACCCTGGGAACTGAAGCTTTCTTT	CASSLNVRYTLGTEAFF
TRBJ1-1	TRBV15	-	many	TGTGCCACCAGCAGAGACAGGGCCCTGAACACTGAAGCTTTCTTT	CATSRDRALNTEAFF
TRBJ2-7	TRBV10-3	-	once	TGTGCCATCAGTGGGGCAGGGGATGGCTACGAGCAGTACTTC	CAISGAGDGYEQYF
TRBJ2-5	TRBV10-2	-	many	TGCGCCAGCAGTGCATCCTGGGCGTGGGAGACCCAGTACTTC	CASSASWAWETQYF
TRBJ2-7	TRBV27	-	few	TGTGCCAGCCGAGATGGGTTGTCCTACGAGCAGTACTTC	CASRDGLSYEQYF
TRBJ1-1	TRBV19	TRBD1	-	TGTGCCAGTAGCCCCGGGACAGGACGGTTGAAGGCTGAAGCTTTCTTT	CASSPGTGRLKAEAFF
TRBJ1-2	TRBV20-1	-	many	TGCAGTGCTAGCCCTTCCAGGAGAGGGTATGGCTACACCTTC	CSASPSRRGYGYTF
TRBJ2-2	TRBV15	-	many	TGTGCCACCAGCAGAGATGTGGGCGCAGTGGGCGGGGAGCTGTTTTTT	CATSRDVGAVGGELFF
TRBJ2-3	TRBV29-1	-	-	TGCAGCGTTGTTAAGGACTCGACAGATACGCAGTATTTT	CSVVKDSTDTQYF
TRBJ1-1	TRBV29-1	-	-	TGCAGCGTTGAAGGGGCGGGCTTGAGCACTGAAGCTTTCTTT	CSVEGAGLSTEAFF
TRBJ2-3	TRBV7-4	TRBD1	-	TGTGCCAGCAGCCAGGGACAGTACACAGATACGCAGTATTTT	CASSQGQYTDTQYF
TRBJ2-7	TRBV20-1	TRBD2	many	TGCGCGGCCGAGTTGGCGGGAGGTAGCTACGAGCAGTACTTC	CAAELAGGSYEQYF
TRBJ1-1	TRBV20-1	-	many	TGCAGTGCAGACCCCGAGGACCTGAACACTGAAGCTTTCTTT	CSADPEDLNTEAFF
TRBJ2-7	TRBV7-8	TRBD2	many	TGTGCCAGCAGCTTAAGGGGACTACCTAGCTACGAGCAGTACTTC	CASSLRGLPSYEQYF
TRBJ2-7	TRBV2	-	many	TGTGCCAGCAGATCTGGGACTGTCGAGCAGTACTTC	CASRSGTVEQYF
TRBJ2-5	TRBV9	-	-	TGTGCCAGCAGCGAACAGGGGAGGGAGTTTGGAGAGACCCAGTACTTC	CASSEQGREFGETQYF
TRBJ2-7	TRBV6-1	-	many	TGTGCCAGCAGTGAGTCCCGAACAGAGCAGTACTTC	CASSESRTEQYF
TRBJ2-7	TRBV30	TRBD2	-	TGTGCCTGGAGTCCCCGGGAGGGCGGTCCCTACGAGCAGTACTTC	CAWSPREGGPYEQYF
TRBJ1-2	TRBV4-3	-	many	TGCGCCAGCAGCCAAGGCCGGCAGGGGAAAGGAGTCACCTTC	CASSQGRQGKGVTF
TRBJ2-5	TRBV7-6	TRBD2	many	TGTGCCAGCACCGTCTACGGGGGGGAAGAGACCCAGTACTTC	CASTVYGGEETQYF
TRBJ2-5	TRBV24-1	-	-	TGTGCCACCAGTCAAAGGGTGTCAGAGACCCAGTACTTC	CATSQRVSETQYF
TRBJ1-1	TRBV28	TRBD1	few	TGTGCCAGCAGTTTACCGTCTGGAGGGGGCACTGAAGCCTTCTTT	CASSLPSGGGTEAFF
TRBJ2-5	TRBV5-6	-	many	TGTGCCAGCAGCTCCCGGGGCAGAGAGGAGACCCAGTACTTC	CASSSRGREETQYF
TRBJ2-5	TRBV7-8	-	-	TGTGCCAGCACCCCGGCCAGGTGGGAGACCCAGTACTTC	CASTPARWETQYF
TRBJ1-5	TRBV12-3/TRBV12-4	-	many	TGTGCCAGCAGTTTCGGTTTCGATCAGCCCCAGCATTTT	CASSFGFDQPQHF
TRBJ2-6	TRBV10-3	TRBD1	many	TGTGCCATCAGTGAGTCGCCGGGACAGGCACTCTCTGGGGCCAACGTCCTGACTTTC	CAISESPGQALSGANVLTF
TRBJ1-5	TRBV20-1	-	many	TGCAGTGCTAGAGCAGGAAACGGCAATCAGCCCCAGCATTTT	CSARAGNGNQPQHF
TRBJ2-7	TRBV7-9	TRBD2	-	TGTGCCAGCAGCTTAACGTCCCGGGAGGGCGAGCAGTACTTC	CASSLTSREGEQYF
TRBJ2-2	TRBV7-2	-	-	TGTGCCAGCAGTGATACAGGGATTAACACCGGGGAGCTGTTTTTT	CASSDTGINTGELFF
TRBJ2-7	TRBV10-2	TRBD2	few	TGCGCCACCAACAGCGGGGCTTCCTACGAGCAGTACTTC	CATNSGASYEQYF
TRBJ2-5	TRBV25-1	-	-	TGTGTCAGCACCGGGGTAGAGACCCAGTACTTC	CVSTGVETQYF
TRBJ1-5	TRBV7-9	-	many	TGTGCCAGCAGCTTACGGGGGGATCAGCCCCAGCATTTT	CASSLRGDQPQHF